Shown below are 28 T cell receptor beta chains from a single sample sequenced in a study of T cell repertoires in cytomegalovirus infection (dated by TCRdb to 2018 to 2020). The treatment or condition label, read with the paper, signifies: in vitro stimulation with specific CMV peptide epitopes to enrich CMV-specific T cells. These receptors lack a known antigen. Sequencing was carried out with an Illumina HiSeq 1500. The public reads were reanalyzed by TCRdb: fastp trimming at Q25, MiXCR alignment, in-frame beta chains only. Merged by CDR3 protein, the rows form single entries marked with the most common genes and DNA. The sample table shows about 78,000 distinct CDR3 sequences, and roughly 40% are seen once. Approximately 93% of the sample rests with the top ten. Sequences were derived from CD8+ T cells from cultured PBMCs, sampled from culture after CMV antigen stimulation. All receptors come from a human donor in good health (CMV status not recorded). Some clones in this sample may be carry-over from other donors' samples.

This clonotype has a count of ten or more. The chain couples TRBV7-8 to TRBJ1-2; no clear D gene. Trimming removed 3 bases at V and 5 bases at J, with 25 bases between. CDR1 SGHVS and CDR2 FQNEAQ come from the germline V gene. This CDR3 is 18 amino acids long. CDR3 loop: CASSFSPHLDGTGYGYTF. CDR3 nucleotides: TGTGCCAGCAGCTTCTCACCCCACCTCGACGGTACGGGATATGGCTACACCTTC.

This rearrangement joins TRBV12-3 or TRBV12-4 to TRBJ1-2; 8 bases match TRBD1. CDR3 length equals 15 residues. J was trimmed by 4 bases and V by 3 bases; bases with no gene match: 7. DNA for the CDR3: TGTGCCAGCAGTTTTTCGACAGGGGACCGCTATGGCTACACCTTC. It specifies CASSFSTGDRYGYTF.

CDR3: CASSVPGGYMNTEAFF. The CDR3 nucleotides are TGTGCCAGCAGCGTACCGGGCGGGTACATGAACACTGAAGCTTTCTTT. The chain couples TRBV6-1 to TRBJ1-1; the D is unclear. This CDR3 has 16 residues. Deletions cut 6 bases from V and 0 bases from J, with 17 bases between. Germline loops: CDR1 MNHNS, CDR2 SASEGT.

At least ten counts were recorded for this clonotype. This chain links TRBV20-1 with TRBJ2-1, with TRBD2 as a possible D gene (6 bases). This CDR3 is 14 amino acids long. The germline V gene has CDR1 DFQATT and CDR2 SNEGSKA (reference sequence). The V gene lost 5 bases and the J gene lost 4 bases, with 15 bases spanning the gap. CDR3 amino acids: CSAPGGAEYNEQFF. In DNA form, the CDR3 reads TGCAGTGCTCCCGGGGGAGCGGAGTACAATGAGCAGTTCTTC.

This clonotype came up a few times. V is TRBV7-9 and J is TRBJ2-2, with D possibly matching TRBD1 (5 bases). Between the trimmed V and J ends, which lost 3 bases and 0 bases, there was a span of 14 bases. Germline-derived CDR1 and CDR2 are SEHNR and FQNEAQ (reference sequence). This CDR3 is built from 17 residues. The CDR3 bases are TGTGCCAGCAGCTTTGTCGTGGACACATCGAACACCGGGGAGCTGTTTTTT. Translation gives CASSFVVDTSNTGELFF.

The V and J genes are TRBV12-3 or TRBV12-4 and TRBJ1-2, with D unresolved. The CDR3 is 15 amino acids. With 6 bases removed from V and 4 bases from J, the gap between germline ends came to 18 bases. CDR3 bases: TGTGCCAGCAGCCCAACGAGGATCCCGGGCTATGGCTACACCTTC. Its translation: CASSPTRIPGYGYTF.

This clonotype turned up a few times. The V and J genes are TRBV7-8 and TRBJ2-3; TRBD2 matches at 11 bases. The CDR3 spans 16 residues. Germline CDR1 is SGHVS and CDR2 is FQNEAQ. V gave up 4 bases and J gave up 1 base; unmatched junction bases: 4. CDR3 sequence: CASSYPTSGGTDTQYF. DNA for the CDR3: TGTGCCAGCAGCTACCCGACTAGCGGGGGCACAGATACGCAGTATTTT.

The CDR3 is CASSLFWGSNQPQHF. The DNA of the CDR3 is TGTGCCAGCAGTTTATTTTGGGGGAGCAATCAGCCCCAGCATTTT. The rearrangement joins TRBV27 to TRBJ1-5; D possibly corresponds to TRBD1 (5 bases). Germline values: CDR1 MNHEY, CDR2 SMNVEV (reference sequence). The CDR3 runs 15 residues. V gave up 1 base and J gave up 1 base, with 8 bases separating them.

The V and J genes are TRBV7-9 and TRBJ1-1, with TRBD1 identical over 7 bases. CDR1 and CDR2 (germline): SEHNR, FQNEAQ (reference sequence). The length of the CDR3 is 13 residues. J was trimmed by 6 bases and V by 6 bases; bases with no gene match: 7. The CDR3 reads CASRNTGDPEAFF. The CDR3 nucleotides are TGTGCCAGCAGGAATACAGGGGACCCTGAAGCTTTCTTT.

The rearrangement links TRBV9 to TRBJ2-1; D perhaps matches TRBD1 (6 bases). Trimming took off 0 bases at V and 8 bases at J, with 18 bases between the two ends. Germline values: CDR1 SGDLS, CDR2 YYNGEE. The CDR3 sequence is 16 residues long. In DNA form, the CDR3 reads TGTGCCAGCAGCGTAGCAGGGGTGCGGCAGGGTCATGAGCAGTTCTTC. Translation: CASSVAGVRQGHEQFF. Full variable domain (remainder filled in from reference TRBV9 and TRBJ2-1): DSGVTQTPKHLITATGQRVTLRCSPRSGDLSVYWYQQSLDQGLQFLIQYYNGEERAKGNILERFSAQQFPDLHSELNLSSLELGDSALYFCASSVAGVRQGHEQFFGPGTRLTVL.

This clonotype was seen a few times. The V call is TRBV27, the J call TRBJ2-7, with D perhaps matching TRBD2 (5 bases). In germline, CDR1 is MNHEY, CDR2 SMNVEV (reference sequence). With 2 bases removed from V and 1 base from J, the gap between germline ends came to 18 bases. The CDR3 length is 17 residues. The CDR3 loop is CASSLVGHSAQSYEQYF. In nucleotides, the CDR3 is TGTGCCAGCAGTTTAGTCGGCCATAGCGCGCAGTCCTACGAGCAGTACTTC.

This chain connects TRBV7-6 to TRBJ2-2; possibly TRBD2 for D (6 bases). V lost 3 bases, J lost 7 bases, and 18 bases lay in between. This CDR3 spans 16 amino acids. In germline, CDR1 is SGHVS, CDR2 FNYEAQ. The CDR3 loop reads CASSFPPGGNDGELFF. DNA of the CDR3: TGTGCCAGCAGCTTCCCCCCCGGGGGAAACGACGGGGAGCTGTTTTTT.

The chain recombines TRBV7-8 with TRBJ2-7, with 11 bases that match TRBD1. The CDR3 is 16 residues long. V lost 4 bases and J lost 6; bases outside the gene matches: 11. CDR1 and CDR2 from the germline V gene are SGHVS and FQNEAQ. Here the CDR3 DNA reads TGTGCCAGCAGCTCCTTGAGAGGACAGGGGGCGGCCGAGCAGTACTTC. Encoded protein: CASSSLRGQGAAEQYF.

This sequence joins TRBV12-5 and TRBJ2-3; no clear D. The germline V and J ends were trimmed by 0 bases and 4 bases, with 20 bases remaining between them. Germline values: CDR1 LGHNT, CDR2 FRNRAP. The CDR3 is 18 residues long. As DNA, the CDR3 is TGTGCTAGTGGTTTGGTAATATGGGATCTTTCCAGCCCAGATACGCAGTATTTT. Protein product: CASGLVIWDLSSPDTQYF. The variable domain in full, completed from reference TRBV12-5 and TRBJ2-3, reads DARVTQTPRHKVTEMGQEVTMRCQPILGHNTVFWYRQTMMQGLELLAYFRNRAPLDDSGMPKDRFSAEMPDATLATLKIQPSEPRDSAVYFCASGLVIWDLSSPDTQYFGPGTRLTVL.

Here the CDR3 DNA reads TGCAGCGTTGCTCTTGAGAACTATGGCTACACCTTC. As protein: CSVALENYGYTF. V usage is TRBV29-1 and J usage is TRBJ1-2; no definite D call. CDR1 SQVTM and CDR2 ANQGSEA come from the germline V gene. V was trimmed by 4 bases and J by 2 bases, leaving 8 bases between them. The CDR3 is made up of 12 amino acids.

This chain uses TRBV7-9 with TRBJ2-2; D is ambiguous. The CDR3 loop spans 12 amino acids. CDR1 is SEHNR, CDR2 FQNEAQ, per germline (reference sequence). Trimming shortened V by 3 bases and J by 6 bases, and 5 bases separated the two germline ends. CDR3: CASSFWAGELFF. The CDR3, as DNA: TGTGCCAGCAGCTTTTGGGCCGGGGAGCTGTTTTTT.

The V and J genes are TRBV9 and TRBJ2-7, with 10 bases matching TRBD1. V lost 2 bases, J lost 5 bases, and 4 bases stayed unmatched. The CDR3 has 14 residues. CDR1 and CDR2 (germline): SGDLS, YYNGEE. The chain's CDR3 is CASSVGQGLDEQYF. CDR3 bases: TGTGCCAGCAGCGTGGGACAGGGGCTGGACGAGCAGTACTTC.

This chain uses TRBV6-1 with TRBJ2-7; a weak D match, TRBD2 (5 bases). This CDR3 spans 14 amino acids. V was pared by 3 bases and J by 2 bases, with 11 bases between. Germline values: CDR1 MNHNS, CDR2 SASEGT. The CDR3: CASSDADGTYEQYF. The CDR3 nucleotides read TGTGCCAGCAGTGACGCCGACGGGACCTACGAGCAGTACTTC.

The V call is TRBV4-3, the J call TRBJ2-5; no firm D call. V lost 1 base and J 1 base, leaving 7 bases between the germline ends. The germline V gene has CDR1 LGHNA and CDR2 YSLEER. The CDR3 length is 14 residues. CDR3: CASSQGASQETQYF. The CDR3 nucleotides read TGCGCCAGCAGCCAAGGGGCAAGCCAAGAGACCCAGTACTTC.

This clonotype came up many times. The gene calls are TRBV6-2 or TRBV6-3 and TRBJ2-7, with D uncertain. Germline loops: CDR1 MNHEY, CDR2 SVGEGT. The CDR3 totals 14 residues. Trimming shortened V by 2 bases and J by 5 bases, and 13 bases separated the two germline ends. The CDR3 sequence: CASSYGPRVDEQYF. The DNA for the CDR3 is TGTGCCAGCAGTTACGGTCCTCGTGTGGACGAGCAGTACTTC.

This clonotype appeared a single time. The CDR3 is CSARDPGSYEQYF. CDR3 coding DNA: TGCAGTGCTAGAGATCCTGGATCCTACGAGCAGTACTTC. This chain connects TRBV20-1 to TRBJ2-7; the D is unclear. V was shortened by 0 bases and J by 1 base, with 7 bases between the two germline ends. CDR1 and CDR2 from the germline V gene are DFQATT and SNEGSKA (reference sequence). The CDR3 is 13 amino acids.

This chain links TRBV5-1 with TRBJ1-4; D is perhaps TRBD1 (5 bases). The V gene lost 0 bases and the J gene lost 6 bases, with 9 bases spanning the gap. In germline, CDR1 is SGHRS, CDR2 YFSETQ. The CDR3 runs to 14 residues. CDR3 region: CASSLGGGYEKLFF. DNA of the CDR3: TGCGCCAGCAGCTTGGGGGGGGGTTATGAAAAACTGTTTTTT.

This clonotype was observed once. The chain couples TRBV4-1 to TRBJ2-5; D unresolved. V was trimmed by 4 bases and J by 5 bases, leaving 11 bases between them. There are 13 residues in the CDR3. Germline CDR1 MGHRA, CDR2 YSYEKL. CDR3 coding DNA: TGCGCCAGCAGCCTCGGGTTAGGGGAGACCCAGTACTTC. This gives the protein CASSLGLGETQYF.

The rearrangement links TRBV11-2 to TRBJ2-5; unclear D gene. Trimming removed 2 bases at V and 3 bases at J, with 7 bases between. CDR1 is SGHAT and CDR2 is FQNNGV in the germline V gene. The CDR3 consists of 13 residues. DNA for the CDR3: TGTGCCAGCAGCTTATTCAGAAAAGAGACCCAGTACTTC. The encoded protein is CASSLFRKETQYF.

The J gene is TRBJ1-1, the V gene TRBV20-1; D remains unclear. This CDR3 region has 14 residues. With 3 bases removed from V and 0 bases from J, the gap between germline ends came to 11 bases. CDR1 DFQATT and CDR2 SNEGSKA come from the germline V gene (reference sequence). In DNA form, the CDR3 reads TGCAGTGCTAGTCGGGCCGGGGTGAACACTGAAGCTTTCTTT. Its protein product is CSASRAGVNTEAFF.

The rearrangement uses TRBV28 and TRBJ2-3; D might be TRBD1 (6 bases). This CDR3 is built from 16 residues. V gave up 5 bases and J gave up 2 bases, with 17 bases separating them. Germline V lookup: CDR1 MDHEN, CDR2 SYDVKM. The CDR3 coding sequence is TGTGCCAGCAGTCCCAGGGGTAGCCTGACCACAGATACGCAGTATTTT. Translating it yields CASSPRGSLTTDTQYF.

This clonotype was seen only a few times. At one of its ends the junction is not consistent with the germline gene, which may arise from a read error. This chain uses TRBV29-1 with TRBJ1-1, with D unresolved. CDR1 and CDR2 (germline): SQVTM, ANQGSEA. CDR3 length: 10 amino acids. The CDR3 protein is CSVANPEAFF. For the CDR3, the DNA is TGCAGCGTTGCGAACCCTGAAGCTTTCTTT.

This clonotype was detected many times. The chain joins TRBV25-1 to TRBJ1-6; 9 bases line up with TRBD1. The germline gives CDR1 MGHDK, CDR2 SYGVNS. V lost 6 bases and J lost 6; bases outside the gene matches: 3. The CDR3 loop spans 14 amino acids. The CDR3 coding sequence is TGTGCCAGCAGCTGGGACAGGGCTAATTCACCCCTCCACTTT. Its translation: CASSWDRANSPLHF.